The 31 T cell receptor beta chains presented below share a single source sample, sequenced in a study of T cell repertoires in cytomegalovirus infection. TCRdb re-called the reads through MiXCR, storing one row per CDR3 protein. In the table there are more than 350,000 distinct CDR3 sequences, approximately 33% of which are singletons. The source material was PBMCs. The receptor set was obtained from a human donor in good health (CMV status not recorded). Some clones in this sample may be carry-over from other donors' samples.

The chain recombines TRBV20-1 with TRBJ2-7; D not resolved. Deletions cut 4 bases from V and 3 bases from J, with 7 bases between. The germline gives CDR1 DFQATT, CDR2 SNEGSKA (reference sequence). The CDR3 totals 11 residues. The CDR3 is CSANGVYEQYF. The CDR3 nucleotides read TGCAGTGCTAATGGAGTCTACGAGCAGTACTTC.

This clonotype was picked up a small number of times. The V and J genes are TRBV6-1 and TRBJ2-2; D is perhaps TRBD2 (6 bases). Deletions cut 2 bases from V and 5 bases from J, with 12 bases between. Germline CDR1 and CDR2: MNHNS and SASEGT. The CDR3 totals 15 residues. In DNA, the CDR3 is TGTGCCAGCAGTGAACCAGGACGGGGGACCGGGGAGCTGTTTTTT. Protein product: CASSEPGRGTGELFF.

This clonotype has only a few counts. The rearrangement uses TRBV5-6 and TRBJ2-7; 12 positions agree with TRBD1. This CDR3 contains 13 residues. CDR1 and CDR2 (germline): SGHDT, YYEEEE. Germline trimming cut 5 bases from V and 11 bases from J; bases unmatched to any gene: 8. CDR3 region: CASSSGQGALEYF. CDR3 nucleotides: TGTGCCAGCAGTTCGGGACAGGGGGCACTGGAGTACTTC. Full variable domain (outside the CDR3, taken from reference TRBV5-6 and TRBJ2-7): DAGVTQSPTHLIKTRGQQVTLRCSPKSGHDTVSWYQQALGQGPQFIFQYYEEEERQRGNFPDRFSGHQFPNYSSELNVNALLLGDSALYLCASSSGQGALEYFGPGTRLTVT.

This rearrangement joins TRBV12-3 or TRBV12-4 to TRBJ2-5; 7 nucleotides match TRBD2. The CDR3 contains 13 residues. Unmatched junction bases numbered 3, after V lost 3 bases and J lost 5 bases. The DNA for the CDR3 is TGTGCCAGCAGTTTTTGGGGGGGTGAGACCCAGTACTTC. This translates into CASSFWGGETQYF.

This clonotype turned up a few times. This chain connects TRBV5-4 to TRBJ2-3; D is ambiguous. Trimming took 2 bases from V and 2 from J, leaving 9 bases between them. The length of the CDR3 is 14 residues. Germline V gene data show CDR1 as SGHNT and CDR2 as YYREEE (reference sequence). CDR3 in amino acids: CASSFNPNTDTQYF. Here the CDR3 DNA reads TGTGCCAGCAGCTTTAACCCGAACACAGATACGCAGTATTTT.

This clonotype has only a few counts. The genes are TRBV4-1 and TRBJ1-2; D uncertain. Germline CDR1 reads MGHRA; CDR2 reads YSYEKL. V gave up 1 base and J gave up 8 bases, with 11 bases separating them. There are 13 residues in the CDR3. CDR3 nucleotide sequence: TGCGCCAGCAGCCAAGTTGGTTTGGGGGGCTACACCTTC. Translating gives CASSQVGLGGYTF.

This chain links TRBV6-2 or TRBV6-3 with TRBJ2-5, with 10 bases that match TRBD2. V lost 3 bases, J lost 1 base, and 5 bases stayed unmatched. Germline values: CDR1 MNHEY, CDR2 SVGEGT. The CDR3 has 16 residues. CDR3 region: CASSYGLAAIQETQYF. The CDR3 DNA reads TGTGCCAGCAGTTATGGACTAGCGGCGATCCAAGAGACCCAGTACTTC.

The V gene is TRBV5-5, the J gene TRBJ2-1; 8 bases are a match to TRBD1. From germline, CDR1 is SGHKS and CDR2 YYEKEE (reference sequence). Losses at the gene ends were 4 bases for V and 2 bases for J; bases not matched to a gene: 8. The CDR3 runs 16 residues. CDR3 residues: CASSPRQGRTYNEQFF. The DNA of the CDR3 is TGTGCCAGCAGCCCCAGACAGGGGCGTACCTACAATGAGCAGTTCTTC. Combining the CDR3 with reference TRBV5-5 and TRBJ2-1 gives the whole variable domain DAGVTQSPTHLIKTRGQQVTLRCSPISGHKSVSWYQQVLGQGPQFIFQYYEKEERGRGNFPDRFSARQFPNYSSELNVNALLLGDSALYLCASSPRQGRTYNEQFFGPGTRLTVL.

CDR3 loop: CASSYLGRNTGELFF. CDR3 nucleotides: TGTGCCAGCAGTTACCTGGGGCGGAACACCGGGGAGCTGTTTTTT. V usage is TRBV6-2 or TRBV6-3 and J usage is TRBJ2-2; the D gene is possibly TRBD1 (5 bases). CDR1 is MNHEY, CDR2 SVGEGT, per germline. The CDR3 spans 15 residues. V lost 2 bases and J lost 1, with 8 bases in between.

The count of this clonotype is one. The J gene is TRBJ1-1, the V gene TRBV6-6; D may be TRBD1 (5 bases). This CDR3 has 12 residues. Between the trimmed V and J ends, which lost 7 bases and 7 bases, there was a span of 13 bases. Germline lookup yields CDR1 MNHNY and CDR2 SVGAGI (reference sequence). CDR3 loop: CASNTGAIEAFF. The CDR3, as DNA: TGTGCCAGCAATACCGGGGCTATTGAAGCTTTCTTT.

The rearrangement links TRBV5-3 to TRBJ2-5; D remains unclear. TRBV5-3 is annotated as an ORF whose role is uncertain. The CDR3 has 11 amino acids. V was clipped by 9 bases and J by 3 bases, with 9 bases between them. The CDR3 loop reads CATLKEETQYF. The CDR3 region has the DNA TGTGCCACCCTAAAAGAAGAGACCCAGTACTTC.

This clonotype was observed many times. The CDR3: CASSLVVLGTGGTDTQYF. The CDR3 DNA reads as TGTGCCAGCAGCTTAGTAGTACTTGGGACAGGGGGCACAGATACGCAGTATTTT. The chain uses TRBV7-2 and TRBJ2-3; 10 bases are shared with TRBD1. The J segment lost 1 base and the V segment lost 1 base, leaving 8 bases of the junction unmatched. In germline, CDR1 is SGHTA, CDR2 FQGNSA. The CDR3 covers 18 residues.

This clonotype was observed many times. The J gene is TRBJ1-1, the V gene TRBV7-9; D remains ambiguous. The CDR3 spans 16 residues. The germline V gene has CDR1 SEHNR and CDR2 FQNEAQ (reference sequence). Trimming shortened V by 0 bases and J by 1 base, and 12 bases separated the two germline ends. Here the CDR3 DNA reads TGTGCCAGCAGCTTAGCTCCCGGCAGCCCGAACACTGAAGCTTTCTTT. Translating it yields CASSLAPGSPNTEAFF.

The chain employs TRBV5-1 and TRBJ1-5, with D unresolved. This CDR3 is 15 amino acids long. Deletions cut 4 bases from V and 6 bases from J, with 17 bases between. Germline V lookup: CDR1 SGHRS, CDR2 YFSETQ. CDR3 residues: CASSPEVGPGQPQHF. CDR3 sequence (DNA): TGCGCCAGCAGCCCGGAGGTAGGCCCGGGTCAGCCCCAGCATTTT.

In its sample, this clonotype was seen many times. V usage is TRBV12-3 or TRBV12-4 and J usage is TRBJ1-1; D possibly corresponds to TRBD1 (6 bases). V lost 5 bases and J 11 bases, leaving 21 bases between the germline ends. The CDR3 runs to 14 residues. CDR3: CASSPQGNIALAFF. CDR3 bases: TGTGCCAGCAGTCCACAGGGAAACATTGCTTTGGCTTTCTTT.

Here the CDR3 reads CASTDTGTSYNEQFF. The CDR3 DNA reads as TGTGCCAGCACCGACACCGGGACTTCCTACAATGAGCAGTTCTTC. The chain couples TRBV7-9 to TRBJ2-1; D might be TRBD2 (6 bases). The CDR3 has 15 amino acids. Germline V gene data show CDR1 as SEHNR and CDR2 as FQNEAQ (reference sequence). V was pared by 7 bases and J by 1 base, with 14 bases between.

Comments on this clonotype: Since no conserved phenylalanine or tryptophan closes the CDR3, a read error is the likely cause. The chain is built from TRBV6-5 and TRBJ1-6; no reliable D call. The length of the CDR3 is 12 residues. V was clipped by 0 bases and J by 7 bases, with 1 base between them. Germline V gives CDR1 MNHEY, CDR2 SVGAGI. CDR3 nucleotide sequence: TGTGCCAGCAGTTACTCGAATTCACCCCTCCACTCT. Amino acids: CASSYSNSPLHS.

This clonotype appeared many times. DNA of the CDR3: TGTGCTAGTGGTTCCGGTCGGGGGGATACGCAGTATTTT. The encoded protein is CASGSGRGDTQYF. J is TRBJ2-3 and V is TRBV12-5; D might be TRBD2 (6 bases). Trimming removed 4 bases at V and 6 bases at J, with 11 bases between. Per germline, CDR1 LGHNT and CDR2 FRNRAP. This CDR3 is 13 amino acids long.

This clonotype showed up just a few times. J is TRBJ1-4 and V is TRBV14, with unresolved D. This CDR3 has 12 residues. Germline V gene sequence: CDR1 SGHDN, CDR2 FVKESK. Trimming stripped 1 base from V and 5 bases from J, with 2 bases between. The CDR3 DNA sequence: TGTGCCAGCAGCCAAGTGAATGAAAAACTGTTTTTT. This gives the protein CASSQVNEKLFF.

This clonotype has ten or more counts. The V call is TRBV12-3 or TRBV12-4, the J call TRBJ1-2; D not resolved. The CDR3 is 14 amino acids. V was shortened by 3 bases and J by 4 bases, with 12 bases between the two germline ends. For the CDR3, the DNA is TGTGCCAGCAGTTTGAACAGCGCGAGCTATGGCTACACCTTC. It encodes CASSLNSASYGYTF.

The chain carries TRBV12-5 and TRBJ2-7; D possibly corresponds to TRBD1 (5 bases). The CDR3 runs 16 residues. The V end lost 2 bases, the J end lost 3 bases, and 17 bases lay between the germline ends. Germline CDR1 LGHNT, CDR2 FRNRAP. CDR3 nucleotide sequence: TGTGCTAGTGGTTTGAGGCAGGGTAATCGACTCTACGAGCAGTACTTC. Its protein is CASGLRQGNRLYEQYF.

The chain couples TRBV19 to TRBJ1-2; TRBD1 might be the D (6 bases). The CDR3 has 16 residues. The ends were cut back, 4 bases at V and 3 bases at J, with 18 bases in the middle. CDR1 LNHDA and CDR2 SQIVND come from the germline V gene (reference sequence). The CDR3 DNA reads as TGTGCCAGTAGTACCCTGGGGGCCGGGAACTACTATGGCTACACCTTC. Protein: CASSTLGAGNYYGYTF.

The rearrangement links TRBV6-2 or TRBV6-3 to TRBJ2-5; D not resolved. The germline CDR1 and CDR2 sequences are MNHEY and SVGEGT. The CDR3 is made up of 18 amino acids. V lost 0 bases and J lost 2, with 19 bases in between. The CDR3 bases are TGTGCCAGCAGTTACTCCGACGATAAACTTGGACCTCAAGAGACCCAGTACTTC. Its protein is CASSYSDDKLGPQETQYF.

Only a few counts were recorded for this clonotype. The rearrangement joins TRBV25-1 to TRBJ1-5, with 11 nucleotides matching TRBD1. The trim removed 8 bases at V and 2 bases at J, leaving 14 bases unmatched. This CDR3 is built from 18 residues. The germline CDR1 and CDR2 sequences are MGHDK and SYGVNS. The CDR3 spells CASFPPSGQGARNQPQHF. CDR3 DNA: TGTGCCAGCTTTCCCCCCTCCGGACAGGGGGCTCGCAATCAGCCCCAGCATTTT.

Only a few counts were recorded for this clonotype. The chain uses TRBV5-1 and TRBJ2-2; TRBD2 is a possible D gene (5 bases). V dropped 0 bases and J dropped 1 base, with 10 bases sitting between them. Germline CDR1 SGHRS, CDR2 YFSETQ. The CDR3 extends over 16 amino acids. CDR3 amino acids: CASSLGHGVNTGELFF. The CDR3, as DNA: TGCGCCAGCAGCTTGGGGCACGGGGTGAACACCGGGGAGCTGTTTTTT. Using reference TRBV5-1 and TRBJ2-2 for the parts outside the CDR3, the full variable domain is KAGVTQTPRYLIKTRGQQVTLSCSPISGHRSVSWYQQTPGQGLQFLFEYFSETQRNKGNFPGRFSGRQFSNSRSEMNVSTLELGDSALYLCASSLGHGVNTGELFFGEGSRLTVL.

Notes on this clonotype: Sequence at one end of the junction differs from germline and may be a read error. V gene TRBV7-8 combines with J gene TRBJ2-2, with a possible D match to TRBD2 (5 bases). The CDR3 spans 13 residues. Per the germline V gene, CDR1 is SGHVS and CDR2 is FQNEAQ. The CDR3 sequence is CASSLLAPGKLFF. The CDR3 DNA reads as TGTGCCAGCAGCCTCCTGGCCCCCGGGAAGCTGTTTTTT. Looking up the rest from reference TRBV7-8 and TRBJ2-2 gives the full variable domain: GAGVSQSPRYKVAKRGQDVALRCDPISGHVSLFWYQQALGQGPEFLTYFQNEAQLDKSGLPSDRFFAERPEGSVSTLKIQRTQQEDSAVYLCASSLLAPGKLFFGEGSRLTVL.

This clonotype appeared a few times. This sequence joins TRBV15 and TRBJ1-1; D not resolved. With 1 base removed from V and 3 bases from J, the gap between germline ends came to 6 bases. Per the germline V gene, CDR1 is LNHNV and CDR2 is YYDKDF (reference sequence). CDR3 length: 13 amino acids. CDR3 DNA sequence: TGTGCCACCAGCAGAGGTGGGGACACTGAAGCTTTCTTT. Translation: CATSRGGDTEAFF.

This clonotype was counted a few times. The chain uses TRBV4-1 and TRBJ2-1; D is possibly TRBD2 (6 bases). CDR1 and CDR2 (germline): MGHRA, YSYEKL. The CDR3 extends over 16 amino acids. The ends were cut back, 3 bases at V and 1 base at J, with 13 bases in the middle. The DNA of the CDR3 is TGCGCCAGCAGCCACACGAAAGGGAGGTCCTACAATGAGCAGTTCTTC. It yields the protein CASSHTKGRSYNEQFF.

This rearrangement joins TRBV7-9 to TRBJ1-6; 7 bases agree with TRBD1. CDR1 is SEHNR, CDR2 FQNEAQ, per germline (reference sequence). V lost 1 base to trimming and J lost 8 bases; unmatched junction nucleotides: 2. CDR3 length: 14 amino acids. CDR3 protein: CASSLGGGDSPLHF. The DNA of the CDR3 is TGTGCCAGCAGCTTAGGAGGGGGCGATTCACCCCTCCACTTT.

This clonotype was detected only a few times. The rearrangement joins TRBV19 to TRBJ1-2; D possibly corresponds to TRBD1 (5 bases). There are 14 residues in the CDR3. CDR1 and CDR2 (germline): LNHDA, SQIVND (reference sequence). The V end was cut by 8 bases, the J end by 6 bases, with 19 bases between. The CDR3 spells CASDPRGGVHGYTF. CDR3 nucleotides: TGTGCCAGTGACCCCCGTGGGGGGGTCCATGGCTACACCTTC. Based on the CDR3 plus reference TRBV19 and TRBJ1-2, the full variable domain is DGGITQSPKYLFRKEGQNVTLSCEQNLNHDAMYWYRQDPGQGLRLIYYSQIVNDFQKGDIAEGYSVSREKKESFPLTVTSAQKNPTAFYLCASDPRGGVHGYTFGSGTRLTVV.

The chain links TRBV7-2 to TRBJ1-1; D uncertain. The germline V and J ends were trimmed by 5 bases and 5 bases, with 21 bases remaining between them. The CDR3 has 16 amino acids. Germline V gives CDR1 SGHTA, CDR2 FQGNSA. This CDR3 reads CASSPEGGSELTEAFF. The CDR3 nucleotides are TGTGCCAGCAGCCCGGAGGGAGGTAGCGAGTTAACTGAAGCTTTCTTT.